Listed here are 19 T cell receptor beta chains from one sample, sequenced in a study of T cell responses to AZD1222 COVID-19 vaccine. Sequencing used immunoSEQ multiplex PCR; TCRdb keeps in-frame clones, though not all of them. The data contain around 180,000 clones, 80% to 90% of them seen just once; the ten biggest clones take up 6% to 8%. The sample was peripheral blood, taken on day 0 of AZD1222 vaccination. The receptors derive from an adult in good health.

This clone was detected only a few times. V is TRBV5-8 and J is TRBJ2-1, with D perhaps matching TRBD2 (6 bases). The V gene lost 6 bases and the J gene lost 0 bases, with 13 bases spanning the gap. Germline lookup yields CDR1 SGHTS and CDR2 YDEGEE. This CDR3 contains 15 residues. CDR3 region: CASNRVGSSYNEQFF. The CDR3 DNA is TGTGCCAGCAACCGTGTCGGGAGCTCCTACAATGAGCAGTTCTTC.

The genes are TRBV7-9 and TRBJ1-4; D uncertain. Trimming removed 2 bases at V and 5 bases at J, with 18 bases between. The CDR3 spans 17 residues. CDR1 is SEHNR and CDR2 is FQNEAQ in the germline V gene (reference sequence). As DNA, the CDR3 is TGTGCCAGCAGCTTACCTTTGAGTGAGGGTGGAAATGAAAAACTGTTTTTT. It is translated as CASSLPLSEGGNEKLFF.

The chain carries TRBV5-6 and TRBJ1-1, with D uncertain. The CDR3 spans 14 residues. CDR1 is SGHDT, CDR2 YYEEEE, per germline. V lost 3 bases and J lost 5, with 14 bases in between. The CDR3 region is CASSSLTEMTEAFF. CDR3 sequence (DNA): TGTGCCAGCAGCTCCCTAACAGAGATGACTGAAGCTTTCTTT. Together with reference TRBV5-6 and TRBJ1-1, the CDR3 gives the full variable domain: DAGVTQSPTHLIKTRGQQVTLRCSPKSGHDTVSWYQQALGQGPQFIFQYYEEEERQRGNFPDRFSGHQFPNYSSELNVNALLLGDSALYLCASSSLTEMTEAFFGQGTRLTVV.

J is TRBJ2-2 and V is TRBV4-1, with D unresolved. V was clipped by 3 bases and J by 3 bases, with 11 bases between them. CDR1 is MGHRA, CDR2 YSYEKL, per germline. This CDR3 has 15 amino acids. The CDR3 DNA reads TGCGCCAGCAGCCACCCAGACACTTACACCGGGGAGCTGTTTTTT. Amino acids: CASSHPDTYTGELFF.

This sequence joins TRBV14 and TRBJ2-7; D is ambiguous. Germline CDR1 reads SGHDN; CDR2 reads FVKESK. Between the trimmed V and J ends, which lost 1 base and 6 bases, there was a span of 16 bases. The CDR3 is 15 amino acids. The chain's CDR3 is CASSQGAQQSREQYF. The CDR3 DNA is TGTGCCAGCAGCCAAGGCGCTCAGCAGTCCCGCGAGCAGTACTTC.

The CDR3 loop reads CASSRRDYSNQPQHF. The DNA of the CDR3 is TGTGCCAGCAGCAGACGGGATTATAGCAATCAGCCCCAGCATTTT. This chain links TRBV6-2 or TRBV6-3 with TRBJ1-5; D not resolved. Germline V CDR1 and CDR2: MNHEY, SVGEGT. V lost 6 bases and J lost 0, with 12 bases in between. CDR3 length equals 15 residues.

The chain couples TRBV15 to TRBJ2-1; D might be TRBD1 or TRBD2, each matching 5 bases. Per germline, CDR1 LNHNV and CDR2 YYDKDF (reference sequence). V gave up 0 bases and J gave up 10 bases, with 7 bases separating them. The CDR3 runs to 12 residues. The CDR3 loop is CATSRERGEQFF. The CDR3 bases are TGTGCCACCAGCAGAGAACGGGGCGAGCAGTTCTTC.

This rearrangement joins TRBV18 to TRBJ2-2, with 7 bases fitting TRBD1. The CDR3 is 18 amino acids. Germline lookup yields CDR1 KGHSH and CDR2 LQKENI. Trimming at V came to 0 bases and at J to 3 bases, leaving 10 bases not matched to a gene. The CDR3 reads CASSPPKGATSYTGELFF. The CDR3 bases are TGTGCCAGCTCACCACCGAAGGGGGCGACGTCCTACACCGGGGAGCTGTTTTTT.

The V gene is TRBV19, the J gene TRBJ1-1; D perhaps matches TRBD1 (5 bases). The CDR3 consists of 13 residues. V was clipped by 11 bases and J by 4 bases, with 17 bases between them. The germline gives CDR1 LNHDA, CDR2 SQIVND (reference sequence). This chain's CDR3 is CASLPRRATEAFF. The CDR3 DNA sequence: TGTGCCTCCCTTCCCCGCAGGGCCACTGAAGCTTTCTTT.

This sequence joins TRBV10-3 and TRBJ2-3; 12 bases align to TRBD2. CDR1 and CDR2 from the germline V gene are ENHRY and SYGVKD. The CDR3 runs 16 residues. J gave up 2 bases and V 5 bases, and 5 bases lay outside the gene matches. The CDR3 loop reads CAISPLAGGLTDTQYF. The CDR3 region has the DNA TGTGCCATCAGTCCACTAGCGGGGGGCCTCACAGATACGCAGTATTTT.

The gene calls are TRBV5-6 and TRBJ2-2; either TRBD1 or TRBD2 may supply D (5 bases each). V shed 4 bases and J shed 8 bases, with 12 bases lying between them. Germline values: CDR1 SGHDT, CDR2 YYEEEE. The CDR3 is 13 residues long. The CDR3 nucleotides read TGTGCCAGCAGCGGGACGAAGCCGGGGGAGCTGTTTTTT. The encoded protein is CASSGTKPGELFF.

The chain has TRBV30 and TRBJ1-4; D gene ambiguous. There are 16 residues in the CDR3. Germline V gene sequence: CDR1 GTSNPN, CDR2 SVGIG (reference sequence). Trimming stripped 0 bases from V and 1 base from J, with 12 bases between. As DNA, the CDR3 is TGTGCCTGGAGTGTAGGTGGAAGGGTAACTAATGAAAAACTGTTTTTT. This encodes CAWSVGGRVTNEKLFF.

The CDR3 DNA reads TGCAGCGTTGACTCAAAGAGCTCCTACAATGAGCAGTTCTTC. This translates into CSVDSKSSYNEQFF. The gene calls are TRBV29-1 and TRBJ2-1; D gene unclear. V lost 3 bases, J lost 0 bases, and 9 bases lay in between. CDR1 and CDR2 from the germline V gene are SQVTM and ANQGSEA. The CDR3 totals 14 residues.

This sequence joins TRBV5-1 and TRBJ2-2; D possibly corresponds to TRBD2 (6 bases). Trimming left V 4 bases short and J 5 bases short, with 12 bases between. In germline, CDR1 is SGHRS, CDR2 YFSETQ. The CDR3 contains 14 residues. CDR3: CASSPGRGTGELFF. DNA for the CDR3: TGCGCCAGCAGCCCCGGACGGGGGACCGGGGAGCTGTTTTTT.

The chain recombines TRBV2 with TRBJ1-5, with D perhaps matching TRBD1 (5 bases). Germline assignment: CDR1 SNHLY and CDR2 FYNNEI. V dropped 0 bases and J dropped 2 bases, with 8 bases sitting between them. The length of the CDR3 is 15 residues. CDR3 bases: TGTGCCAGCAGTGAAGCGAGGGGAGGCAATCAGCCCCAGCATTTT. Translating it yields CASSEARGGNQPQHF. Based on the CDR3 plus reference TRBV2 and TRBJ1-5, the full variable domain is EPEVTQTPSHQVTQMGQEVILRCVPISNHLYFYWYRQILGQKVEFLVSFYNNEISEKSEIFDDQFSVERPDGSNFTLKIRSTKLEDSAMYFCASSEARGGNQPQHFGDGTRLSIL.

This chain joins TRBV9 and TRBJ2-5; D possibly corresponds to TRBD2 (5 bases). V was trimmed by 0 bases and J by 5 bases, leaving 14 bases between them. CDR1 is SGDLS, CDR2 YYNGEE, per germline. This CDR3 region has 15 residues. Here the CDR3 reads CASSVGPSQRETQYF. The CDR3 DNA reads as TGTGCCAGCAGCGTAGGGCCTTCCCAGCGGGAGACCCAGTACTTC.

This clone is a singleton in its sample. The J gene is TRBJ2-3, the V gene TRBV18; no clear D gene. The CDR3 length is 16 residues. Trimming took 0 bases from V and 0 from J, leaving 10 bases between them. The germline V gene encodes CDR1 KGHSH and CDR2 LQKENI. This CDR3 is CASSPPGQSSTDTQYF. For the CDR3, the DNA is TGTGCCAGCTCACCACCTGGTCAGTCGAGCACAGATACGCAGTATTTT. The full variable domain, in which reference TRBV18 and TRBJ2-3 provide the parts outside the CDR3, is NAGVMQNPRHLVRRRGQEARLRCSPMKGHSHVYWYRQLPEEGLKFMVYLQKENIIDESGMPKERFSAEFPKEGPSILRIQQVVRGDSAAYFCASSPPGQSSTDTQYFGPGTRLTVL.

V usage is TRBV28 and J usage is TRBJ1-6; D uncertain. The CDR3 has 12 amino acids. Germline CDR1 MDHEN, CDR2 SYDVKM. Trimming removed 8 bases from V and 2 bases from J, with 4 bases in between. In nucleotides, the CDR3 is TGTGCCAGCGGTGCCTATAATTCACCCCTCCACTTT. It translates to CASGAYNSPLHF.

The chain has TRBV19 and TRBJ2-2; 7 positions match TRBD2. Germline assignment: CDR1 LNHDA and CDR2 SQIVND (reference sequence). V gave up 10 bases and J gave up 4 bases; unmatched junction bases: 12. This CDR3 contains 15 residues. The CDR3 reads CATSEAGRITGELFF. CDR3 sequence (DNA): TGTGCCACCTCGGAAGCGGGGAGGATCACCGGGGAGCTGTTTTTT.